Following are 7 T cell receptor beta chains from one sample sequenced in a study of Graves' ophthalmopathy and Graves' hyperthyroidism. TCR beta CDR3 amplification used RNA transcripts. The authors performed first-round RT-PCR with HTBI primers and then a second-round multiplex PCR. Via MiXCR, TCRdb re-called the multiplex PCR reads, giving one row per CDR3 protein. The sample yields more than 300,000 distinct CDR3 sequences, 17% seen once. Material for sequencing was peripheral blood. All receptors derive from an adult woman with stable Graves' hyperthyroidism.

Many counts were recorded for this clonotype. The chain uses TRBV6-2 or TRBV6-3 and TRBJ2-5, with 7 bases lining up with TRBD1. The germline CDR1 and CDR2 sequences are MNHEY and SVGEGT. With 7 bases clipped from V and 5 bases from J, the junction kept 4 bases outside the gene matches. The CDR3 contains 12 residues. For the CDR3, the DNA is TGTGCCAGCAACACAGGGGACGAGACCCAGTACTTC. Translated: CASNTGDETQYF.

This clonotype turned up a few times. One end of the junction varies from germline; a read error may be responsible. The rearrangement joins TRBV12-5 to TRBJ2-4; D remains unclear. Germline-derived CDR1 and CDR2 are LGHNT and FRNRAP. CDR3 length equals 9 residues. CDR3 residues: CASGLVINF. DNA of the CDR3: TGTGCTAGTGGTTTGGTTATTAACTTC.

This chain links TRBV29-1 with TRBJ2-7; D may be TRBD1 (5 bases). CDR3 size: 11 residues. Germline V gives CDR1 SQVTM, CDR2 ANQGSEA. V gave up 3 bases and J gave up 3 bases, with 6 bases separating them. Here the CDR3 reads CSVETDYEQYF. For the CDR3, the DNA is TGCAGCGTTGAGACAGACTACGAGCAGTACTTC.

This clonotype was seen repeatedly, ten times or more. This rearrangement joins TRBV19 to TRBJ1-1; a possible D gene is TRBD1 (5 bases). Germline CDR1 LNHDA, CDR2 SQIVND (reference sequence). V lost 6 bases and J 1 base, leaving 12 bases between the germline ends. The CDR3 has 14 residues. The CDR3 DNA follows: TGTGCCAGTAGACTTACAGGAGAGAACACTGAAGCTTTCTTT. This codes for CASRLTGENTEAFF.

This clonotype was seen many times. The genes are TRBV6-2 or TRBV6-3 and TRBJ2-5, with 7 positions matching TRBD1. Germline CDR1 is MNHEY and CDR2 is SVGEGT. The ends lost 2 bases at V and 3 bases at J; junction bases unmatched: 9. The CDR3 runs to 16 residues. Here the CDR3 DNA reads TGTGCCAGCAGTTACGCGCGACAGGGACGGGAAGAGACCCAGTACTTC. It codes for CASSYARQGREETQYF.

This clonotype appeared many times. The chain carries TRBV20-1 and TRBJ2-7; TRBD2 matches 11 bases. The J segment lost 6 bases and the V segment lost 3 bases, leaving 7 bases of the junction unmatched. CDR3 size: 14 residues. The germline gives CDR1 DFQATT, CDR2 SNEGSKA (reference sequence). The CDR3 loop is CSASDSSGGSEQYF. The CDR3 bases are TGCAGTGCTAGTGATTCTAGCGGGGGGAGCGAGCAGTACTTC.

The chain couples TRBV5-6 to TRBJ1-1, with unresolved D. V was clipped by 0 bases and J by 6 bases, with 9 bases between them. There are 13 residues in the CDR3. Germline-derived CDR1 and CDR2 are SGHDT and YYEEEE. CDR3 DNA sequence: TGTGCCAGCAGCTTGGGGCCCCTCCCTGAAGCTTTCTTT. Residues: CASSLGPLPEAFF.